Each of the 2 T cell receptor beta chains below was sequenced from the same sample in a study of shared clonotypes between healthy human individuals. Naive CD8 cells comprised CD45RO-negative, CCR7-positively selected cells, excluding terminally differentiated effector memory CD45RA+ cells. Profiled with immunoSEQ multiplex PCR; TCRdb holds only in-frame clones, not every one. The table records about 1,900,000 clones, roughly 95% of them present only once. Sequencing used naive CD8+ T cells sorted from blood. The receptors originated from a man younger than 35 in good health.

A remark on this clone: The sample holds other DNA sequences that translate to the same CDR3. The J gene is TRBJ1-2, the V gene TRBV13; D is undetermined. From germline, CDR1 is PRHDT and CDR2 FYEKMQ (reference sequence). V lost 0 bases and J lost 6, with 2 bases in between. This CDR3 has 11 amino acids. The DNA of the CDR3 is TGTGCCAGCAGCTTAGGAGATGGCTACACCTTC. Residues: CASSLGDGYTF.

As for this clone: The sample contains more than one DNA sequence encoding this CDR3. The chain is built from TRBV5-4 and TRBJ2-1; D unclear. Germline V lookup: CDR1 SGHNT, CDR2 YYREEE (reference sequence). With 1 base removed from V and 4 bases from J, the gap between germline ends came to 6 bases. CDR3 length: 13 residues. CDR3 coding DNA: TGTGCCAGCAGCTTGACATCTTACAATGAGCAGTTCTTC. It encodes CASSLTSYNEQFF.